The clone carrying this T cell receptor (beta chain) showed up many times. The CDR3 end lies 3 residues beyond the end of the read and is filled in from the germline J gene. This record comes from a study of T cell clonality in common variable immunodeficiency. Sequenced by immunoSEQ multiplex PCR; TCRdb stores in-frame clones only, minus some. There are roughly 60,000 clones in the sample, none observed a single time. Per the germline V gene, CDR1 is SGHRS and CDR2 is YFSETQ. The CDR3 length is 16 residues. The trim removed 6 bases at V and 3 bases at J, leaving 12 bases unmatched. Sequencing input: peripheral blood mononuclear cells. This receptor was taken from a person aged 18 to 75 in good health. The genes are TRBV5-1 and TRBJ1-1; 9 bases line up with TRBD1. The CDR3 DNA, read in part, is TGCGCCAGCAAACTCAGTCCGGGACAGGGTGACACTGAA. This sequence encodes CASKLSPGQGDTE. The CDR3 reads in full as CASKLSPGQGDTEAFF. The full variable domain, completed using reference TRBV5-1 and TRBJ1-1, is KAGVTQTPRYLIKTRGQQVTLSCSPISGHRSVSWYQQTPGQGLQFLFEYFSETQRNKGNFPGRFSGRQFSNSRSEMNVSTLELGDSALYLCASKLSPGQGDTEAFFGQGTRLTVV.